Sequencing of this TCR beta chain was carried out in a study of T cells in Graves' hyperthyroidism and ophthalmopathy. Overall study context: At initial diagnosis, before any treatment had begun, peripheral blood was obtained.

Exclusion of a patient resulted from uncontrolled infection, other autoimmune disease, pregnancy or lactation. Thyroid ultrasound and orbital computed tomography, with clinical symptoms and serum thyroxine and TRAb, informed diagnoses. From more than 9 ml of fresh peripheral blood, PBMCs were isolated. This clonotype was detected a few times. Template material for amplifying TCR beta CDR3 regions consisted of RNA transcripts. First-round RT-PCR targeting the TCR CDR3 was performed with the HTBI primer set. TCRdb reprocessed the multiplex PCR reads with MiXCR, giving one entry per CDR3 protein. The sample records 300,000 to 450,000 distinct CDR3 sequences, roughly 25% being singletons. CDR3 length: 16 amino acids. Germline CDR1 SGDLS, CDR2 YYNGEE. The J segment lost 1 base and the V segment lost 4 bases, leaving 6 bases of the junction unmatched.

V gene TRBV9 combines with J gene TRBJ2-3, with 10 bases fitting TRBD1. This TCR came from a man aged 45-60 years with Graves' hyperthyroidism. The sample taken for sequencing was blood. The CDR3 reads CASSFTGTGGTDTQYF. The CDR3 nucleotides read TGTGCCAGCAGCTTTACCGGGACAGGGGGCACAGATACGCAGTATTTT.